Listed below are T cell receptor beta chains from one sample, sequenced in a study of blood T cell repertoires in COVID-19. Sequenced by immunoSEQ multiplex PCR; TCRdb stores in-frame clones only, minus some. The sample shows 150,000 or so clones, around 84% of them seen only once. Sequenced: peripheral blood. The receptors here all came from a woman aged 50 to 65 with COVID-19, enrolled during active disease. CDR3s include the opening cysteine and the closing phenylalanine or tryptophan. The order of the fields is V gene, J gene, clone size, D gene, CDR3 DNA, CDR3 protein. The D gene is left open where the match is weak. Clone size appears in some rows only: once, few, many, or a class for an expanded clone.

v_gene: TRBV2; j_gene: TRBJ1-4; abundance: NA; d_gene: NA; CDR3nt: TGTGCCAGCAGACCACAGTCAACTAATGAAAAACTGTTTTTT; CDR3aa: CASRPQSTNEKLFF
v_gene: TRBV2; j_gene: TRBJ1-2; abundance: few; d_gene: TRBD1; CDR3nt: TGTGCCAGCAGTCGACAACAGGGGAGCTATGGCTACACCTTC; CDR3aa: CASSRQQGSYGYTF
v_gene: TRBV7-3; j_gene: TRBJ1-6; abundance: NA; d_gene: TRBD1; CDR3nt: TGTGCCAGCAGCTCTGGACAGGAATATTCACCCCTCCACTTT; CDR3aa: CASSSGQEYSPLHF
v_gene: TRBV20-1; j_gene: TRBJ2-1; abundance: NA; d_gene: NA; CDR3nt: TGCAGTGCTAGTCCCCAACAGGGTAGGACCTACAATGAGCAGTTCTTC; CDR3aa: CSASPQQGRTYNEQFF
v_gene: TRBV30; j_gene: TRBJ2-1; abundance: few; d_gene: NA; CDR3nt: TGTGCCTGGAGTGTATCGCATTGGGTGGGCAGTACAAATGAGCAGTTCTTC; CDR3aa: CAWSVSHWVGSTNEQFF
v_gene: TRBV28; j_gene: TRBJ2-1; abundance: few; d_gene: NA; CDR3nt: TGTGCCAGCAGTTTGTTGTTCAGTACGTCCAATGAGCAGTTCTTC; CDR3aa: CASSLLFSTSNEQFF
v_gene: TRBV10-1; j_gene: TRBJ2-5; abundance: NA; d_gene: TRBD1; CDR3nt: TGCGCCAGGGGACAGGGGTGTTGTGAGACCCAGTACTTC; CDR3aa: CARGQGCCETQYF
v_gene: TRBV5-1; j_gene: TRBJ2-7; abundance: once; d_gene: TRBD1; CDR3nt: TGCGCCAGCAGGGCTACAGGGGCCTACGAGCAGTACTTC; CDR3aa: CASRATGAYEQYF
v_gene: TRBV5-5; j_gene: TRBJ2-1; abundance: NA; d_gene: TRBD2; CDR3nt: TGTGCCAGCAGCGGGAGCGGGGATCCCTACAATGAGCAGTTCTTC; CDR3aa: CASSGSGDPYNEQFF
v_gene: TRBV6-5; j_gene: TRBJ2-4; abundance: few; d_gene: TRBD1; CDR3nt: TGTGCCAGCGACAGGGCAAACAGGGACATTCAGTACTTC; CDR3aa: CASDRANRDIQYF
v_gene: TRBV30; j_gene: TRBJ2-3; abundance: NA; d_gene: TRBD2; CDR3nt: TGTGCCTGGAGCACACTGGGCGGGGGGGCAGATACGCAGTATTTT; CDR3aa: CAWSTLGGGADTQYF
v_gene: TRBV7-3; j_gene: TRBJ1-6; abundance: NA; d_gene: NA; CDR3nt: TGTGCCAGCAGCTCTTGGAGGGGAAGCTCCTATAATTCACCCCTCCACTTT; CDR3aa: CASSSWRGSSYNSPLHF
v_gene: TRBV11-1; j_gene: TRBJ2-5; abundance: NA; d_gene: NA; CDR3nt: TGTGCCAGCAGCTCTATGGCGGATGATGAGACCCAGTACTTC; CDR3aa: CASSSMADDETQYF
v_gene: TRBV7-2; j_gene: TRBJ2-5; abundance: NA; d_gene: NA; CDR3nt: TGTGCCAGCAGCGCAAACCTTATGGGGCTGGAGACCCAGTACTTC; CDR3aa: CASSANLMGLETQYF
v_gene: TRBV27; j_gene: TRBJ2-1; abundance: NA; d_gene: NA; CDR3nt: TGTGCCAGCAGCCCGGACAGCTCCTCCTACAATGAGCAGTTCTTC; CDR3aa: CASSPDSSSYNEQFF
v_gene: TRBV24-1; j_gene: TRBJ1-1; abundance: few; d_gene: TRBD1; CDR3nt: TGTGCCACCAGTGATTCGACAGGGCCAACGGGCGCTTTCTTT; CDR3aa: CATSDSTGPTGAFF
v_gene: TRBV11-2; j_gene: TRBJ1-1; abundance: NA; d_gene: NA; CDR3nt: TGTGCCAGCAGCTTGGCAGGGGTTGGCACTGAAGCTTTCTTT; CDR3aa: CASSLAGVGTEAFF
v_gene: TRBV7-3; j_gene: TRBJ2-3; abundance: NA; d_gene: TRBD2; CDR3nt: TGTGCCAGCAGCTCCGGGGGGGCCGGTACGCAGTATTTT; CDR3aa: CASSSGGAGTQYF
v_gene: TRBV6-2/TRBV6-3; j_gene: TRBJ1-1; abundance: NA; d_gene: NA; CDR3nt: TGTGCCAGCTGCCCGGGAGTCTGGAACACTGAAGCTTTCTTT; CDR3aa: CASCPGVWNTEAFF
v_gene: TRBV6-5; j_gene: TRBJ1-5; abundance: few; d_gene: NA; CDR3nt: TGTGCCAGCAGTTACTCGGAGGCAAATCAGCCCCAGCATTTT; CDR3aa: CASSYSEANQPQHF
v_gene: TRBV28; j_gene: TRBJ1-3; abundance: NA; d_gene: TRBD1; CDR3nt: TGTGCCAGCAGTGGACACAGGGGTGGTGGAAACACCATATATTTT; CDR3aa: CASSGHRGGGNTIYF
v_gene: TRBV18; j_gene: TRBJ1-3; abundance: NA; d_gene: NA; CDR3nt: TGTGCCAGCCCCGGGACACCCGGAAACACCATATATTTT; CDR3aa: CASPGTPGNTIYF
v_gene: TRBV14; j_gene: TRBJ2-2; abundance: once; d_gene: TRBD1; CDR3nt: TGTGCCAGCAGCCGGGTTAGGGACAGCCGAACCGGGGAGCTGTTTTTT; CDR3aa: CASSRVRDSRTGELFF
v_gene: TRBV18; j_gene: TRBJ2-5; abundance: NA; d_gene: NA; CDR3nt: TGTGCCAGCTCACCACCAACAGGGTGGCGAGAGACCCAGTACTTC; CDR3aa: CASSPPTGWRETQYF
v_gene: TRBV5-4; j_gene: TRBJ1-6; abundance: NA; d_gene: TRBD1; CDR3nt: TGTGCCAGCAGCACGGCCGGGACAGCAAATTCACCCCTCCACTTT; CDR3aa: CASSTAGTANSPLHF
v_gene: TRBV4-1; j_gene: TRBJ2-5; abundance: NA; d_gene: NA; CDR3nt: TGCGCCAGCAGCCTAGGAAGGCAGGGGCGAGAGACCCAGTACTTC; CDR3aa: CASSLGRQGRETQYF
v_gene: TRBV9; j_gene: TRBJ2-3; abundance: NA; d_gene: TRBD1; CDR3nt: TGTGCCAGCAGCGTAGGTATGGACAGGATCGTCGCAGATACGCAGTATTTT; CDR3aa: CASSVGMDRIVADTQYF
v_gene: TRBV12-5; j_gene: TRBJ2-3; abundance: NA; d_gene: TRBD1; CDR3nt: TGTGCTAGTGGTCCCGGACAGGGGGCGAATACGCAGTATTTT; CDR3aa: CASGPGQGANTQYF
v_gene: TRBV30; j_gene: TRBJ2-7; abundance: NA; d_gene: TRBD1; CDR3nt: TGTGCCTGGAGGAAAGGGACAGGGGTCGAGCAGTACTTC; CDR3aa: CAWRKGTGVEQYF
v_gene: TRBV30; j_gene: TRBJ1-6; abundance: NA; d_gene: TRBD1; CDR3nt: TGTGCCTGGAGGGGACAGGGATTTGTACCCCTCCACTTT; CDR3aa: CAWRGQGFVPLHF
v_gene: TRBV18; j_gene: TRBJ1-1; abundance: NA; d_gene: TRBD1; CDR3nt: TGTGCCAGCTCACCATTGACCGGGACAGGGGTAGGAAACACTGAAGCTTTCTTT; CDR3aa: CASSPLTGTGVGNTEAFF
v_gene: TRBV12-3/TRBV12-4; j_gene: TRBJ1-1; abundance: few; d_gene: NA; CDR3nt: TGTGCCAGTGTCTTTAACACTGAAGCTTTCTTT; CDR3aa: CASVFNTEAFF
v_gene: TRBV7-3; j_gene: TRBJ2-5; abundance: NA; d_gene: NA; CDR3nt: TGTGCCAGCAGCTTAAAAGGGGTAGAAGAGACCCAGTACTTC; CDR3aa: CASSLKGVEETQYF
v_gene: TRBV2; j_gene: TRBJ1-5; abundance: NA; d_gene: TRBD1; CDR3nt: TGTGCCAGCCGTTGGGACAGGATGAGCAATCAGCCCCAGCATTTT; CDR3aa: CASRWDRMSNQPQHF
v_gene: TRBV4-2; j_gene: TRBJ1-1; abundance: NA; d_gene: NA; CDR3nt: TGTGCCAGCAGCAACTGGGGGGGGAACACTGAAGCTTTCTTT; CDR3aa: CASSNWGGNTEAFF
v_gene: TRBV3-1/TRBV3-2; j_gene: TRBJ2-5; abundance: NA; d_gene: TRBD2; CDR3nt: TGTGCCAGCAGAAGCTCTAGCGGGGGGGCCTTTGAGACCCAGTACTTC; CDR3aa: CASRSSSGGAFETQYF
v_gene: TRBV11-2; j_gene: TRBJ2-3; abundance: NA; d_gene: TRBD1; CDR3nt: TGTGCCAGCAGCTTAACAGGGGGGAGCACAGATACGCAGTATTTT; CDR3aa: CASSLTGGSTDTQYF
v_gene: TRBV11-3; j_gene: TRBJ2-7; abundance: NA; d_gene: NA; CDR3nt: TGTGCCAGCAGCTTCAGGGGCGAGCAGTACTTC; CDR3aa: CASSFRGEQYF
v_gene: TRBV5-4; j_gene: TRBJ2-1; abundance: once; d_gene: TRBD2; CDR3nt: TGTGCCAGCAGCTTGGGCGGGGGGGGCTCCTACAATGAGCAGTTCTTC; CDR3aa: CASSLGGGGSYNEQFF
v_gene: TRBV18; j_gene: TRBJ2-5; abundance: medium-sized; d_gene: TRBD2; CDR3nt: TGTGCCAGCTCGCTACTAGCGGGGGGGCTCCAAGAGACCCAGTACTTC; CDR3aa: CASSLLAGGLQETQYF
v_gene: TRBV6-5; j_gene: TRBJ1-1; abundance: NA; d_gene: TRBD1; CDR3nt: TGTGCCAGCAGTTGGGACAGGAACACTGAAGCTTTCTTT; CDR3aa: CASSWDRNTEAFF
v_gene: TRBV11-3; j_gene: TRBJ1-3; abundance: NA; d_gene: NA; CDR3nt: TGTGCCAGCAGCTTAGTGACAGGATCCTCTGGAAACACCATATATTTT; CDR3aa: CASSLVTGSSGNTIYF
v_gene: TRBV12-3/TRBV12-4; j_gene: TRBJ2-5; abundance: NA; d_gene: NA; CDR3nt: TGTGCCAGGTCCATAGGGGAAGAGACCCAGTACTTC; CDR3aa: CARSIGEETQYF
v_gene: TRBV5-6; j_gene: TRBJ2-5; abundance: NA; d_gene: NA; CDR3nt: TGTGCCAGCAGCTGGGGGCTAGGGCAAGAGACCCAGTACTTC; CDR3aa: CASSWGLGQETQYF
v_gene: TRBV28; j_gene: TRBJ2-1; abundance: NA; d_gene: NA; CDR3nt: TGTGCCACGCTACAGGTCTCCTACAATGAGCAGTTCTTC; CDR3aa: CATLQVSYNEQFF
v_gene: TRBV5-1; j_gene: TRBJ2-7; abundance: NA; d_gene: NA; CDR3nt: TGCGCCAGCAGCTTGTTCTCAGGGCTGGGCGAGCAGTACTTC; CDR3aa: CASSLFSGLGEQYF
v_gene: TRBV6-6; j_gene: TRBJ2-7; abundance: NA; d_gene: TRBD2; CDR3nt: TGTGCCAGCAGTTCCAATCCGGGGGGGCAGTCCTACGAGCAGTACTTC; CDR3aa: CASSSNPGGQSYEQYF
v_gene: TRBV6-2/TRBV6-3; j_gene: TRBJ1-2; abundance: NA; d_gene: TRBD1; CDR3nt: TGTGCCAGCAGTTTCCGACAGGGCGTAGTCTATGGCTACACCTTC; CDR3aa: CASSFRQGVVYGYTF
v_gene: TRBV6-5; j_gene: TRBJ1-2; abundance: NA; d_gene: TRBD1; CDR3nt: TGTGCCAGCAGTTACTCTCAGGGGGCGGTCTACACCTTC; CDR3aa: CASSYSQGAVYTF
v_gene: TRBV28; j_gene: TRBJ1-4; abundance: many; d_gene: TRBD1; CDR3nt: TGTGCCAGCAACCCTCAGGGACAGGGGGAAGAAAAACTGTTTTTT; CDR3aa: CASNPQGQGEEKLFF
v_gene: TRBV7-3; j_gene: TRBJ2-1; abundance: NA; d_gene: TRBD1; CDR3nt: TGTGCCAGCAGCCCCGGGACAGGGGTGAGCAATGAGCAGTTCTTC; CDR3aa: CASSPGTGVSNEQFF
v_gene: TRBV5-1; j_gene: TRBJ2-3; abundance: NA; d_gene: TRBD1; CDR3nt: TGCGCCAGCAGCCCGGGACAGGGAACAGATACGCAGTATTTT; CDR3aa: CASSPGQGTDTQYF
v_gene: TRBV15; j_gene: TRBJ1-2; abundance: NA; d_gene: TRBD1; CDR3nt: TGTGCCACCAGGCGACAGGGGGCCTATGGCTACACCTTC; CDR3aa: CATRRQGAYGYTF
v_gene: TRBV6-5; j_gene: TRBJ2-1; abundance: NA; d_gene: TRBD2; CDR3nt: TGTGCCAGCAGGCGGGGGGTGGGCTACAATGAGCAGTTCTTC; CDR3aa: CASRRGVGYNEQFF
v_gene: TRBV27; j_gene: TRBJ2-1; abundance: NA; d_gene: NA; CDR3nt: TGTGCCAGCAGGGTTCAGGGTAGGGCTAATGAGCAGTTCTTC; CDR3aa: CASRVQGRANEQFF
v_gene: TRBV30; j_gene: TRBJ2-7; abundance: NA; d_gene: NA; CDR3nt: TGTGCCTGGAGTAACCTTTCGGGCGAGCAGTACTTC; CDR3aa: CAWSNLSGEQYF
v_gene: TRBV5-6; j_gene: TRBJ2-3; abundance: NA; d_gene: NA; CDR3nt: TGTGCCAGCAACCGACAGAATACGCAGTATTTT; CDR3aa: CASNRQNTQYF